This T cell receptor (beta chain) was identified in a study of neoadjuvant anti-PD-1 for oral cavity cancer. General study results and limits: Higher pretreatment blood Treg/Th17 ratios correlated with higher pretreatment blood and lower post-treatment tumor TCRbeta clonality. Only three patients per response group were TCR-analyzed; validation needed.

This clone was counted only a few times. Its antigen is unknown. Most PBMC samples had approximately 440 ng input DNA in six replicates. Sequencing was performed with immunoSEQ multiplex PCR; in TCRdb, only in-frame clones are kept and a portion is missing. The repertoire includes about 16,000 clones, roughly 70% of them detected once, and 2% to 3% sits in the top ten. Patients had HPV-negative, locally advanced oral cavity squamous cell carcinoma. The CDR3 sequence is 16 residues long. The germline CDR1 and CDR2 sequences are SGHRS and YFSETQ. Unmatched junction bases numbered 6, after V lost 0 bases and J lost 0 bases.

The receptor comes from a person between 40 and 85 years old with oral cavity squamous cell carcinoma. The chain employs TRBV5-1 and TRBJ2-7; 7 nucleotides agree with TRBD2. The material was PBMCs, obtained before nivolumab (anti-PD-1) treatment. In nucleotides, the CDR3 is TGCGCCAGCAGCTTGGCCGGGGGGTCGAGCTCCTACGAGCAGTACTTC. Translating gives CASSLAGGSSSYEQYF.